These 6 T cell receptor beta chains were all obtained from the same sample, sequenced in a study of T-cell memory formation after mild COVID-19. Each CDR3 protein gets one entry after TCRdb re-called the 5' RACE reads with MiXCR. The table lists 350,000 to 450,000 distinct CDR3 sequences, 28% of them singletons. Sequenced sample: PBMCs or a T cell subset sorted from them (not recorded which). The receptors stem from an adult woman who had mild COVID-19 (a few samples of this study predate the infection). Cell type and time point are not known.

V gene TRBV30 combines with J gene TRBJ2-7; perhaps D is TRBD1 or TRBD2 (5 bases each). The CDR3 has 13 residues. The germline gives CDR1 GTSNPN, CDR2 SVGIG (reference sequence). Trimming took 4 bases from V and 2 from J, leaving 12 bases between them. The CDR3 reads CAWNWDGAYEQYF. DNA for the CDR3: TGTGCCTGGAATTGGGACGGTGCCTACGAGCAGTACTTC.

The chain is built from TRBV10-3 and TRBJ2-7; 9 positions agree with TRBD1. J lost 3 bases, V lost 6 bases, and 6 bases had no gene match. The CDR3 covers 14 residues. The germline CDR1 and CDR2 sequences are ENHRY and SYGVKD. CDR3 nucleotide sequence: TGTGCCATCAGGCCGGGACAGGGAGACTACGAGCAGTACTTC. Translation gives CAIRPGQGDYEQYF.

This clonotype has a count of ten or more. The chain carries TRBV20-1 and TRBJ2-3; 12 nucleotides line up with TRBD2. The CDR3 runs to 17 residues. V shed 1 base and J 1 base; nucleotides not matched to a gene: 6. Germline assignment: CDR1 DFQATT and CDR2 SNEGSKA (reference sequence). CDR3 nucleotides: TGCAGTGCTAGAGCTAGCGGGAGGGCCGGGGGCACAGATACGCAGTATTTT. Protein: CSARASGRAGGTDTQYF.

This chain joins TRBV4-2 and TRBJ2-1, with D perhaps TRBD1 (5 bases). The germline gives CDR1 LGHNA, CDR2 YNFKEQ. CDR3 size: 12 residues. V lost 1 base to trimming and J lost 9 bases, with 7 bases between them. For the CDR3, the DNA is TGTGCCAGCAGCCAAGGGGGCGGTGAGCAGTTCTTC. Residues: CASSQGGGEQFF.

This clonotype showed up just a few times. This chain connects TRBV12-3 or TRBV12-4 to TRBJ2-3; D is undetermined. This CDR3 is 14 amino acids long. Trimming left V 10 bases short and J 1 base short, with 15 bases between. The CDR3: CATTAPPRTDTQYF. The CDR3 coding sequence is TGTGCCACTACGGCCCCACCCCGCACAGATACGCAGTATTTT.

This clonotype was seen more than once but under ten times. J is TRBJ2-1 and V is TRBV15, with D hard to call. Per the germline V gene, CDR1 is LNHNV and CDR2 is YYDKDF (reference sequence). V lost 0 bases, J lost 7 bases, and 13 bases lay in between. The CDR3 is 15 amino acids. The CDR3 region has the DNA TGTGCCACCAGCAGAGATGTGGTAGGTACGAATGAGCAGTTCTTC. Translation gives CATSRDVVGTNEQFF.